This entry is about one TCR beta chain. Its matching antigen is unknown. This record belongs to a study of Ad26.COV2.S vaccination and SARS-CoV-2 variants. Study outcomes and limitations: Total T cell responses may have been underestimated by the TCR breadth and depth analyses. Non-spike TCR breadth did not differ much between vaccine and placebo recipients.

The treatment denotes: some 19 received Ad26.COV2.S at low or high dose, single or two shots; roughly five received placebo; per-sample allocation not given. Following the first vaccine or placebo injection, samples were taken on day 63. V lost 1 base, J lost 4 bases, and 7 bases lay in between. The CDR3 is 13 residues long. Looked up from germline, CDR1 is SEHNR and CDR2 is FQNEAQ (reference sequence). Only in-frame clones appear in the TCRdb table, and some are missing; sequencing was by immunoSEQ multiplex PCR. The sample gives about 390,000 clones, about 88% of which show up once; roughly 3% is in the top ten.

This chain uses TRBV7-9 with TRBJ1-2; D is unresolved. Sequencing used peripheral blood, obtained in a trial of Ad26.COV2.S vaccine versus placebo. The receptor's source is a person between 18 and 65 years old who received the Ad26.COV2.S COVID-19 vaccine or a placebo. Here the CDR3 DNA reads TGTGCCAGCAGCTTAGGGGCTAGCTATGGCTACACCTTC. It yields the protein CASSLGASYGYTF.